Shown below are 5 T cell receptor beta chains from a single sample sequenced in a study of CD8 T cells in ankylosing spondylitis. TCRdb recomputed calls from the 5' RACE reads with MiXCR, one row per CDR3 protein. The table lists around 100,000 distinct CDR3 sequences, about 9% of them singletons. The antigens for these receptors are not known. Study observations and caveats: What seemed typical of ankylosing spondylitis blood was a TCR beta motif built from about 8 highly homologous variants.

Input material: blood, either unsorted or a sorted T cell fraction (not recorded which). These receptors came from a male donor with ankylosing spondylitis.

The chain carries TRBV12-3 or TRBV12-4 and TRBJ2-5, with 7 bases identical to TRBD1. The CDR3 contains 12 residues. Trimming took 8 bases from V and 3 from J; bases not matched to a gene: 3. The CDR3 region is CASRGQEETQYF. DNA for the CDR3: TGTGCCAGCCGTGGACAGGAAGAGACCCAGTACTTC.

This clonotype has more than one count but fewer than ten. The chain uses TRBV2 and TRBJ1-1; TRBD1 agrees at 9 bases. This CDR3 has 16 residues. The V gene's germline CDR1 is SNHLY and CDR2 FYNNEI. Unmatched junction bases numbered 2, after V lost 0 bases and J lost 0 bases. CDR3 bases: TGTGCCAGCAGTGAAGCCGGACAGGGGATGAACACTGAAGCTTTCTTT. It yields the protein CASSEAGQGMNTEAFF.

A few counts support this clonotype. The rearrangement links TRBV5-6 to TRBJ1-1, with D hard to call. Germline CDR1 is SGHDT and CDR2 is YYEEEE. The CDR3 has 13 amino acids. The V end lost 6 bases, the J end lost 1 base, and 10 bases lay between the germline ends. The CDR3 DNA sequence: TGTGCCAGCATCGACCAGCAGAACACTGAAGCTTTCTTT. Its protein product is CASIDQQNTEAFF.

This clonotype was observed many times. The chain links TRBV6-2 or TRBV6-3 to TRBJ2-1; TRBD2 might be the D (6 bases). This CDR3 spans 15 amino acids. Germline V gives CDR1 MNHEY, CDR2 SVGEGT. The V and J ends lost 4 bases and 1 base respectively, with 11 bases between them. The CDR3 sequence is CASSWDLLSYNEQFF. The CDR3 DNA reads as TGTGCCAGCAGTTGGGACTTGCTATCCTACAATGAGCAGTTCTTC.

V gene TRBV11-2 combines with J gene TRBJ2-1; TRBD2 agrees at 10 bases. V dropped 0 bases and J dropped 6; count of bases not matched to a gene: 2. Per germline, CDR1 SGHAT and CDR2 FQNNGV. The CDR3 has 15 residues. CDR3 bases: TGTGCCAGCAGCTTAGAACCTAGCGGGGGCAATGAGCAGTTCTTC. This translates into CASSLEPSGGNEQFF. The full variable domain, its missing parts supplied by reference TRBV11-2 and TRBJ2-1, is EAGVAQSPRYKIIEKRQSVAFWCNPISGHATLYWYQQILGQGPKLLIQFQNNGVVDDSQLPKDRFSAERLKGVDSTLKIQPAKLEDSAVYLCASSLEPSGGNEQFFGPGTRLTVL.